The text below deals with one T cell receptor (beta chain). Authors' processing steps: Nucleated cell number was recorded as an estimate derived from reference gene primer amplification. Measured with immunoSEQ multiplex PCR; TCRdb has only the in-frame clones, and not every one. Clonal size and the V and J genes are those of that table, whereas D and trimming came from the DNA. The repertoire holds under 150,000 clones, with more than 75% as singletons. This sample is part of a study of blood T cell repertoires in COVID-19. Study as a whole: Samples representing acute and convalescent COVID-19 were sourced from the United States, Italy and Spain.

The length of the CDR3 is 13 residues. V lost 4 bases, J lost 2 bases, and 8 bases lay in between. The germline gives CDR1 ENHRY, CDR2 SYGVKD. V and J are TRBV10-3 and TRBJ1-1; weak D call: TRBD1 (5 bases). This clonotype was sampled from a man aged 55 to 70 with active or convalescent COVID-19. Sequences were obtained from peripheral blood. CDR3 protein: CAISGQSNTEAFF. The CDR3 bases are TGTGCCATCAGTGGACAGTCCAACACTGAAGCTTTCTTT.